This TCR beta chain came from a study of T cells after yellow fever vaccination (dated by TCRdb to the late 2010s). About the investigation overall: The SMART-Seq v4 Ultra Low Input RNA kit was used to prepare libraries from fractions with low cell numbers. To follow T-cell clones before and after primary and booster YFV17D yellow fever vaccination, bulk TCR alpha and beta repertoires were sequenced over time. Two healthy male donors, one aged 18 to 30 and one aged 30 to 40 years, made up the cohort. Blood was drawn at multiple timepoints before and after primary and secondary immunization, with bulk PBMC replicates and cell subsets isolated.

Synthesis of TCR cDNA relied on 5'RACE template switching, a step that introduced a universal primer site along with unique molecular identifiers. cDNA synthesis was primed from both the TCR alpha and TCR beta constant segments. Two PCR steps were used to amplify libraries, with sample barcodes and sequencing adapters being added in the second step. Libraries were sequenced on Illumina HiSeq 2500 (2x100 bp) or NovaSeq (2x150 bp). The study's processing was this. MIGEC handled demultiplexing of reads and collapsing into UMI consensus sequences, while MiXCR performed V(D)J alignment. Vaccine-responding clonotypes were defined with edgeR using replicate PBMC samples, requiring FDR below 0.01 and a log2 fold change above 5 up to day 15. Each bulk clonotype was labeled CD4 or CD8 based on which sequenced repertoire, CD4 or CD8, contained the clonotype at higher abundance. The raw public reads went through TCRdb reprocessing: fastp at Q25, MiXCR clone calling, in-frame beta chains kept. Duplicate CDR3 protein sequences are folded into a single record with the most common DNA and genes. It is TCRdb's table, rather than the study itself, that gives the V and J calls and clone size. The sample table records 200,000 to 300,000 distinct CDR3 sequences; over 10% of these occur just once. 0.45% to 0.65% of the sample is in the top ten clones.

On this clonotype: The antigen it recognizes is unknown. Qualities for individual bases were not recorded, and no much larger clone is one base off.

Study-level results and caveats: After the booster, most clones that had expanded after primary vaccination were detected again (about 97% of CD4 and around nine tenths of CD8), suggesting broad maintenance of memory. A small share of clonotypes occurred in both CD4 and CD8 compartments, likely arising from convergent recombination. Because only a couple of donors were included in the study, the extent to which the findings can be generalized is limited. The secondary T-cell response was found to be weaker but faster than the primary response, with a peak reached on day 5 rather than on day 15. Because abundant contaminating clonotypes from the bulk population could be contained in FACS-sorted repertoires, computational filtering was required.

Trimming at the junction amounts to 6 bases on V and 5 bases on J, and the germline ends lie 14 bases apart. The CDR3 runs 13 amino acids, cysteine and phenylalanine included. Solely the CDR3 DNA is kept, with 39 bases framed from the first base. Taken from the germline V gene, the CDR1 and CDR2 loops are SQVTM and ANQGSEA. The treatment or condition label, read with the paper, signifies: live attenuated yellow fever vaccine strain. A standard Ficoll-Paque protocol was used to isolate PBMCs from peripheral blood. Dynabeads CD4 and CD8 positive selection kits were used to isolate the CD4 and CD8 T-cell fractions. TriZol was used to extract RNA from bulk PBMCs, CD4 and CD8 fractions, and dextramer-positive and dextramer-negative fractions.

The chain uses TRBV29-1 and TRBJ1-5; the D gene is possibly TRBD1, with 6 bases matching. The source material was CD4+ T cells sorted from PBMCs, sampled 45 days after the yellow fever booster vaccination. The clonotype originates from a young man who received the YFV17D yellow fever vaccine. The CDR3 protein: CSVTQGWDQPQHF. The DNA sequence is given as TGCAGCGTAACACAGGGTTGGGATCAGCCCCAGCATTTT. Where the CDR3 stops, the reference TRBV29-1 and TRBJ1-5 genes take over; the full variable domain is SAVISQKPSRDICQRGTSLTIQCQVDSQVTMMFWYRQQPGQSLTLIATANQGSEATYESGFVIDKFPISRPNLTFSTLTVSNMSPEDSSIYLCSVTQGWDQPQHFGDGTRLSIL.